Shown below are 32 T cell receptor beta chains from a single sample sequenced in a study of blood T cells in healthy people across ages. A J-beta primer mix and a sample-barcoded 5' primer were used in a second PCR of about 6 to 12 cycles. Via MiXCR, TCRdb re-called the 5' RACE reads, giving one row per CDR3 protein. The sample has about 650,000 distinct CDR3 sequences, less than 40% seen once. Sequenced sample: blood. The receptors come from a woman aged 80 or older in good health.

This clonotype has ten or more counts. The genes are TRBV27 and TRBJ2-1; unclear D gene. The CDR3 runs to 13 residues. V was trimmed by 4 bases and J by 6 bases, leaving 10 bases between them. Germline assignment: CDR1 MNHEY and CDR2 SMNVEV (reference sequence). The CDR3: CASSSPGPNEQFF. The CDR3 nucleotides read TGTGCCAGCAGTTCCCCCGGACCCAATGAGCAGTTCTTC.

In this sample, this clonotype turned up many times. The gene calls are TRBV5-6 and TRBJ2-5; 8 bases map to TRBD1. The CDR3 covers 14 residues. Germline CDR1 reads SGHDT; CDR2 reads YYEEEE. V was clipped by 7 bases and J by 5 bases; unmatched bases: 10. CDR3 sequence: CASSPTGVGETQYF. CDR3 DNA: TGTGCCAGCTCACCGACAGGGGTAGGCGAGACCCAGTACTTC.

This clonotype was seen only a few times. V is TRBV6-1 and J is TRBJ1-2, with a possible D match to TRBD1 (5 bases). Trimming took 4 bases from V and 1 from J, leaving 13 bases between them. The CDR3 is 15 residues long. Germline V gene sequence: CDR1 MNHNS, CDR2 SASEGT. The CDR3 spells CASSGGAGINYGYTF. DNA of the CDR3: TGTGCCAGCAGTGGAGGGGCAGGGATTAACTATGGCTACACCTTC.

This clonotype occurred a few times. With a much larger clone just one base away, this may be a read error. In DNA form, the CDR3 reads TGTGCCAGCGGCAAGTGTGGATCCTACGAGCAGTACTTC. This encodes CASGKCGSYEQYF. The rearrangement joins TRBV27 to TRBJ2-7; D gene ambiguous. Germline V CDR1 and CDR2: MNHEY, SMNVEV (reference sequence). V was shortened by 8 bases and J by 1 base, with 12 bases between the two germline ends. The CDR3 is 13 residues long.

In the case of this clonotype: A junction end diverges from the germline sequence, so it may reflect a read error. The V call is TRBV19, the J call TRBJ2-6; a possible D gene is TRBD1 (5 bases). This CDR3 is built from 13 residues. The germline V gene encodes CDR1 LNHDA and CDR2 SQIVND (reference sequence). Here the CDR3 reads CASAGSGANVRTF. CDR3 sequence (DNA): TGTGCCAGTGCAGGCTCTGGGGCCAACGTCCGGACTTTC.

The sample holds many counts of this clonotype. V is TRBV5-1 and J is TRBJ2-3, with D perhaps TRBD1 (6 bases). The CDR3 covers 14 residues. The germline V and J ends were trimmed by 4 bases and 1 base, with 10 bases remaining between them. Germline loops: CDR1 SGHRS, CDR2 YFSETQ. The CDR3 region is CASSLDRGTDTQYF. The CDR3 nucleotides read TGCGCCAGCAGCCTGGACAGAGGCACAGATACGCAGTATTTT.

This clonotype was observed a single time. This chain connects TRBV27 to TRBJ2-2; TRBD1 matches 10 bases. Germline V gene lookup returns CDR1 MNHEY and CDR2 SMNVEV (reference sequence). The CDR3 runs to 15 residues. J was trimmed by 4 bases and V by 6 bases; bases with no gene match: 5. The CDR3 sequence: CASRGTGASTGELFF. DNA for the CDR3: TGTGCCAGCAGGGGGACAGGGGCGAGCACCGGGGAGCTGTTTTTT.

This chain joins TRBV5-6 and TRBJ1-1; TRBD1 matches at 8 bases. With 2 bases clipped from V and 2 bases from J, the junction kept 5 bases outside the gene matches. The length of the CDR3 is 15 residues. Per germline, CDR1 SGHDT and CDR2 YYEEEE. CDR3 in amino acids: CASSFIRGRNTEAFF. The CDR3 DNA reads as TGTGCCAGCAGCTTTATCAGGGGGCGAAACACTGAAGCTTTCTTT.

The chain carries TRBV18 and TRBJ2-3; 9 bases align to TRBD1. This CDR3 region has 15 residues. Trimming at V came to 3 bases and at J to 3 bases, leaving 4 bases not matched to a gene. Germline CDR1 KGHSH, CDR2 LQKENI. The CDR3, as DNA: TGTGCCAGCTCACCGCAGACAGGGGGGACAGATACGCAGTATTTT. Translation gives CASSPQTGGTDTQYF.

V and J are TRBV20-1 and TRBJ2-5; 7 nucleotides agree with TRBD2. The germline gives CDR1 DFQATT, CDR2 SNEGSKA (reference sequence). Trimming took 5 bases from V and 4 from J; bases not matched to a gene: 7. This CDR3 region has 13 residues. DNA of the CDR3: TGCAGTGCTTGGGGAGGGGAGCGAGAGACCCAGTACTTC. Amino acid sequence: CSAWGGERETQYF.

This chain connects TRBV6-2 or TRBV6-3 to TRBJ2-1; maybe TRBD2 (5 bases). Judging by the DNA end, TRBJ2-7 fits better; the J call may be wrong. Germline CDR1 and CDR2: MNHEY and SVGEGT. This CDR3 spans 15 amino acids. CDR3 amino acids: CASSYSPGDYNEQYF. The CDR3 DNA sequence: TGTGCCAGCAGTTACTCGCCAGGAGACTACAATGAGCAGTACTTC.

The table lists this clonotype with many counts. CDR3 protein: CASSPGHSGANVLTF. CDR3 DNA: TGTGCCAGCAGTCCGGGTCACTCTGGGGCCAACGTCCTGACTTTC. The chain employs TRBV6-5 and TRBJ2-6; D remains ambiguous. V lost 5 bases, J lost 0 bases, and 8 bases lay in between. This CDR3 is built from 15 residues. Germline V lookup: CDR1 MNHEY, CDR2 SVGAGI.

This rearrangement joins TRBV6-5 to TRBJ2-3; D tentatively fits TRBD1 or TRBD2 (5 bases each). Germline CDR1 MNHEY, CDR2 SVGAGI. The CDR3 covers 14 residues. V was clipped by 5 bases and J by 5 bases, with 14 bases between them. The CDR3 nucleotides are TGTGCCAGCAGTCGTTCGAGGGGCTTAGATACGCAGTATTTT. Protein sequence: CASSRSRGLDTQYF.

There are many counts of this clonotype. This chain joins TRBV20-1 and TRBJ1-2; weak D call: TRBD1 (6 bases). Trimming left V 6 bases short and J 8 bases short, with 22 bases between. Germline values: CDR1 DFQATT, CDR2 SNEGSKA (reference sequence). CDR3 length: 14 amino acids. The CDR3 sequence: CSATSLYDGGGYTF. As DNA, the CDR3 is TGCAGTGCAACATCCCTTTATGACGGGGGCGGCTACACCTTC.

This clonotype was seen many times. The CDR3 bases are TGTGCCAGCAGCCAACACCTTAGCTCCTACGAGCAGTACTTC. Its translation is CASSQHLSSYEQYF. The chain links TRBV3-1 to TRBJ2-7; D is unclear. Deletions cut 2 bases from V and 0 bases from J, with 8 bases between. Looked up from germline, CDR1 is LGHDT and CDR2 is YNNKEL (reference sequence). The CDR3 length is 14 residues.

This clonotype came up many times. This CDR3 reads CSVLRAGAEKLFF. The CDR3 DNA reads as TGCAGCGTTCTACGGGCAGGGGCTGAAAAACTGTTTTTT. The rearrangement joins TRBV29-1 to TRBJ1-4; TRBD1 might be the D (6 bases). The CDR3 length is 13 residues. Deletions cut 5 bases from V and 7 bases from J, with 14 bases between. Per germline, CDR1 SQVTM and CDR2 ANQGSEA.

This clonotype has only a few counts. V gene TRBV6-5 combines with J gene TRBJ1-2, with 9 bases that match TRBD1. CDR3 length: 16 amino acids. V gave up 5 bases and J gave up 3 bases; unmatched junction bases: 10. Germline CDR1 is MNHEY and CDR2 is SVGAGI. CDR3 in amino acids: CASSQTTGGGYYGYTF. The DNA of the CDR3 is TGTGCCAGCAGTCAAACTACAGGGGGCGGATACTATGGCTACACCTTC.

Here the CDR3 reads CASSCPGGTYNEQFF. CDR3 sequence (DNA): TGTGCCAGCAGCTGCCCTGGGGGGACCTACAATGAGCAGTTCTTC. V is TRBV6-6 and J is TRBJ2-1, with a weak D call TRBD2 (6 bases). Per the germline V gene, CDR1 is MNHNY and CDR2 is SVGAGI (reference sequence). V lost 6 bases to trimming and J lost 2 bases, with 14 bases between them. The CDR3 runs to 15 residues.

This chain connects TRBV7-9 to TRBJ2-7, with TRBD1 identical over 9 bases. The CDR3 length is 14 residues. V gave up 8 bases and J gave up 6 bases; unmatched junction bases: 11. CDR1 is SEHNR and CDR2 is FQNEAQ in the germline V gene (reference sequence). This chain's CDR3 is CASDPMTGGTEQYF. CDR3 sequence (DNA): TGTGCCAGCGACCCGATGACAGGGGGTACCGAGCAGTACTTC.

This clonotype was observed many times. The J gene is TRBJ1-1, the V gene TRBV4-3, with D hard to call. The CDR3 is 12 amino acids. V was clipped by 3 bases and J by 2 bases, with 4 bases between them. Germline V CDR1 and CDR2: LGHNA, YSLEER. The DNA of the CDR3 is TGCGCCAGCAGCCAGTCAAACACTGAAGCTTTCTTT. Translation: CASSQSNTEAFF.

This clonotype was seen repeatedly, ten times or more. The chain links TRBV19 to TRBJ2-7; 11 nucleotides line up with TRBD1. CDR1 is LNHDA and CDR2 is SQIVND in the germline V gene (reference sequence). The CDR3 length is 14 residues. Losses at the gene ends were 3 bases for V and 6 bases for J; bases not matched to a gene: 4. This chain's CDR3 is CASSIRTGGGEQYF. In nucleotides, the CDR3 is TGTGCCAGTAGTATTCGGACAGGGGGCGGCGAGCAGTACTTC.

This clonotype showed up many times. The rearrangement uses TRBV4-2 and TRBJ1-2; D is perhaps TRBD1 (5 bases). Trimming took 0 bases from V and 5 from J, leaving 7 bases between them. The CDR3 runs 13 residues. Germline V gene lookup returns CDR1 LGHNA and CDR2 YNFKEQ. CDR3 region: CASSQDGGYGYTF. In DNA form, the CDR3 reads TGTGCCAGCAGCCAAGACGGGGGGTATGGCTACACCTTC.

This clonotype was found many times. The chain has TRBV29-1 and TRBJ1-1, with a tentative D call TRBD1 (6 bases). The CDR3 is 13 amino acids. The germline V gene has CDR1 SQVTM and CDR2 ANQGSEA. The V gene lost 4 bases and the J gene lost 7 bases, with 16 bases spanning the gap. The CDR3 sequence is CSVVLTGSGEAFF. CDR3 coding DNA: TGCAGCGTTGTTCTGACAGGCTCAGGTGAAGCTTTCTTT.

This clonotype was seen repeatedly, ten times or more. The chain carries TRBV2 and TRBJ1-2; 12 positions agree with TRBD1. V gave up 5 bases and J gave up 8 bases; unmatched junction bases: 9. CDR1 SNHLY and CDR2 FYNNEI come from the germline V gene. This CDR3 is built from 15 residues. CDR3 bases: TGTGCCAGCAGTCGGGGACAGGGGGCGCGGAACGGCTACACCTTC. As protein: CASSRGQGARNGYTF.

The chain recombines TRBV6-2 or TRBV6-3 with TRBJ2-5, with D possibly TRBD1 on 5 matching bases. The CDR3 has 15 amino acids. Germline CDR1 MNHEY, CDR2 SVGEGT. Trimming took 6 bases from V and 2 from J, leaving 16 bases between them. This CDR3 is CASSLSKTAQETQYF. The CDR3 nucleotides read TGTGCCAGCAGCCTATCCAAGACAGCACAAGAGACCCAGTACTTC.

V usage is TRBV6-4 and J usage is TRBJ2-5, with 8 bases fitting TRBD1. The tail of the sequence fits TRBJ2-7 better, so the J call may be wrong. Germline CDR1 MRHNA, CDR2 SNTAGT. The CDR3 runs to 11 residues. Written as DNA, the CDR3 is TGTGCCAGGGACAGGGTGGACGAGCAGTACTTC. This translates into CARDRVDEQYF.

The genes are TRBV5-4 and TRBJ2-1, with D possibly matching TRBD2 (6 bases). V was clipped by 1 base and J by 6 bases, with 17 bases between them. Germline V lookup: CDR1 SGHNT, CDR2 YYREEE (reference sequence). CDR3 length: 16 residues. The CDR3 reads CASSLSGGNGVNEQFF. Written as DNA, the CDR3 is TGTGCCAGCAGCTTGAGTGGCGGGAATGGGGTCAATGAGCAGTTCTTC. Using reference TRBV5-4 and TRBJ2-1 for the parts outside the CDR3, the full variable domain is ETGVTQSPTHLIKTRGQQVTLRCSSQSGHNTVSWYQQALGQGPQFIFQYYREEENGRGNFPPRFSGLQFPNYSSELNVNALELDDSALYLCASSLSGGNGVNEQFFGPGTRLTVL.

CDR3 DNA sequence: TGCGCCAGCAGCCAAGAGGGCTATGGGTTAGGGACCCAGTACTTC. Its protein product is CASSQEGYGLGTQYF. This sequence joins TRBV4-1 and TRBJ2-5; D ambiguous. The CDR3 loop spans 15 amino acids. V shed 0 bases and J shed 7 bases, with 15 bases lying between them. Germline CDR1 MGHRA, CDR2 YSYEKL.

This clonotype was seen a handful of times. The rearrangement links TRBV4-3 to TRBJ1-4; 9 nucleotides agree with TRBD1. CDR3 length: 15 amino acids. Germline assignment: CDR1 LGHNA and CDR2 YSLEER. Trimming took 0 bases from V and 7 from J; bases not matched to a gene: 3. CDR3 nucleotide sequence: TGCGCCAGCAGCCAAGAGACAGGGGGAAGTGAAAAACTGTTTTTT. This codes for CASSQETGGSEKLFF.

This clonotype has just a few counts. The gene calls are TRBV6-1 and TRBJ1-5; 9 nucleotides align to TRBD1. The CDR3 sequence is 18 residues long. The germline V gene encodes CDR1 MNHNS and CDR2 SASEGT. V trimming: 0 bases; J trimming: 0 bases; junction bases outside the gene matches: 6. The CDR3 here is CASSEAVTGGNSNQPQHF. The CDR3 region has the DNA TGTGCCAGCAGTGAAGCTGTGACAGGGGGTAATAGCAATCAGCCCCAGCATTTT.

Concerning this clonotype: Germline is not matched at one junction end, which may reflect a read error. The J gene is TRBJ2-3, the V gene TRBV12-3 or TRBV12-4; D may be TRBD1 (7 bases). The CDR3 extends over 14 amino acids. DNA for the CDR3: TGTGCCAGCAGAAGGAGAGGGGGGACAGATACGGAGTATTTT. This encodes CASRRRGGTDTEYF.

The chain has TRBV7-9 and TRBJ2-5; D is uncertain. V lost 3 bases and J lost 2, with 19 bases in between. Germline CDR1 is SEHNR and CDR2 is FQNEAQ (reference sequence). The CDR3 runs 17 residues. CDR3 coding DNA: TGTGCCAGCAGCTTCCAAAGACTTAGTCCCGTTCAAGAGACCCAGTACTTC. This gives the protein CASSFQRLSPVQETQYF.